One and the same sample provided the 13 T cell receptor beta chains below, sequenced in a study of neoadjuvant nivolumab and ipilimumab in lung cancer. This table comes from immunoSEQ multiplex PCR, and its TCRdb copy is limited to in-frame clones, with some not included. The table has under 9,000 clones, nearly 85% seen once; the top ten hold 6.5% to 9.5%. The source was tumor tissue, collected after neoadjuvant nivolumab, alone or with ipilimumab, at or shortly before surgery. The receptors were sampled from an adult with non-small cell lung cancer.

The chain uses TRBV6-6 and TRBJ1-1; D is ambiguous. CDR3 length: 15 residues. CDR1 and CDR2 from the germline V gene are MNHNY and SVGAGI (reference sequence). The V end was cut by 5 bases, the J end by 5 bases, with 18 bases between. The CDR3 here is CASSTTYGVDTEAFF. For the CDR3, the DNA is TGTGCCAGCAGTACTACCTACGGGGTAGATACTGAAGCTTTCTTT.

The chain couples TRBV7-8 to TRBJ2-7; no firm D call. CDR3 size: 14 residues. The V and J ends lost 4 bases and 11 bases respectively, with 21 bases between them. Germline loops: CDR1 SGHVS, CDR2 FQNEAQ. CDR3: CASSSALPITYKYF. CDR3 DNA: TGTGCCAGCAGCTCTGCACTCCCTATCACCTATAAGTACTTC.

This chain joins TRBV25-1 and TRBJ1-3, with D possibly TRBD1 on 5 matching bases. V was clipped by 2 bases and J by 3 bases, with 11 bases between them. This CDR3 contains 15 residues. Germline lookup yields CDR1 MGHDK and CDR2 SYGVNS. DNA for the CDR3: TGTGCCAGCAGTGAACAGGGATTTGGTGGAAACACCATATATTTT. As protein: CASSEQGFGGNTIYF.

This clone was detected only once. The chain carries TRBV29-1 and TRBJ2-7, with 10 positions matching TRBD1. V trimming: 6 bases; J trimming: 4 bases; junction bases outside the gene matches: 6. Germline V gene lookup returns CDR1 SQVTM and CDR2 ANQGSEA. The CDR3 covers 13 residues. CDR3 DNA sequence: TGCAGCGTGAGCGGACAGGGGGTTTACGAGCAGTACTTC. Amino acid sequence: CSVSGQGVYEQYF.

This clone was seen only once. This chain connects TRBV18 to TRBJ1-1; D remains unclear. The CDR3 loop spans 15 amino acids. V dropped 1 base and J dropped 6 bases, with 15 bases sitting between them. The germline gives CDR1 KGHSH, CDR2 LQKENI. The CDR3, as DNA: TGTGCCAGCTCACCACGGAGAAGGGTCCCTGCTGAAGCTTTCTTT. Residues: CASSPRRRVPAEAFF.

This clone was seen a single time. The chain joins TRBV6-5 to TRBJ2-2; D uncertain. The CDR3 length is 13 residues. CDR1 and CDR2 (germline): MNHEY, SVGAGI. V gave up 5 bases and J gave up 6 bases, with 10 bases separating them. CDR3 coding DNA: TGTGCCAGCAGTCACAGTCGTGCCGGGGAGCTGTTTTTT. Translation gives CASSHSRAGELFF.

The chain combines TRBV7-2 with TRBJ2-3; 8 bases align to TRBD2. The V and J ends lost 4 bases and 4 bases, in that order; junction bases with no gene match: 16. The CDR3 consists of 18 residues. Germline-derived CDR1 and CDR2 are SGHTA and FQGNSA. CDR3 DNA: TGTGCCAGCAGCTCCGGGGCGGGAGGCCCCCTAACGGCAGATACGCAGTATTTT. Its translation is CASSSGAGGPLTADTQYF.

V gene TRBV6-5 combines with J gene TRBJ1-5, with no clear D. V was trimmed by 0 bases and J by 5 bases, leaving 5 bases between them. From germline, CDR1 is MNHEY and CDR2 SVGAGI. The CDR3 length is 13 residues. CDR3 in amino acids: CASSYSADQPQHF. The DNA of the CDR3 is TGTGCCAGCAGTTACTCTGCTGATCAGCCCCAGCATTTT.

J is TRBJ2-1 and V is TRBV19, with 10 bases matching TRBD1. Trimming cost V 7 bases and J 5 bases; bases outside gene matches: 8. Germline lookup yields CDR1 LNHDA and CDR2 SQIVND (reference sequence). CDR3 length equals 15 residues. CDR3 region: CASTAGQGENNEQFF. DNA for the CDR3: TGTGCCAGTACCGCCGGACAGGGGGAGAACAATGAGCAGTTCTTC.

The rearrangement links TRBV5-4 to TRBJ1-2; D might be TRBD1 (5 bases). Deletions cut 0 bases from V and 6 bases from J, with 12 bases between. CDR1 and CDR2 from the germline V gene are SGHNT and YYREEE (reference sequence). This CDR3 has 14 amino acids. CDR3 residues: CASSLGLGGNGYTF. The CDR3 nucleotides are TGTGCCAGCAGCTTGGGGCTGGGGGGAAATGGCTACACCTTC.

V usage is TRBV2 and J usage is TRBJ1-6; tentative D call: TRBD1 (5 bases). Per germline, CDR1 SNHLY and CDR2 FYNNEI. The CDR3 has 13 residues. Trimming removed 4 bases from V and 10 bases from J, with 11 bases in between. CDR3 protein: CASSVMGDSPLHF. The CDR3 DNA is TGTGCCAGCAGTGTAATGGGGGACTCACCCCTCCACTTT. Together with reference TRBV2 and TRBJ1-6, the CDR3 gives the full variable domain: EPEVTQTPSHQVTQMGQEVILRCVPISNHLYFYWYRQILGQKVEFLVSFYNNEISEKSEIFDDQFSVERPDGSNFTLKIRSTKLEDSAMYFCASSVMGDSPLHFGNGTRLTVT.

This rearrangement joins TRBV10-1 to TRBJ2-3; 11 nucleotides agree with TRBD2. In germline, CDR1 is WNHNN, CDR2 SYGVQD (reference sequence). This CDR3 is 15 amino acids long. After removal of 3 bases from V and 4 bases from J, the junction contained 3 bases not matched to a gene. CDR3 sequence reads: CASSEGSGGADTQYF. For the CDR3, the DNA is TGCGCCAGCAGTGAAGGTAGCGGGGGGGCAGATACGCAGTATTTT.

The chain couples TRBV29-1 to TRBJ1-5; D unresolved. This CDR3 spans 13 amino acids. V was pared by 6 bases and J by 0 bases, with 9 bases between. Germline V gene data show CDR1 as SQVTM and CDR2 as ANQGSEA. The CDR3 DNA reads as TGCAGCGTCCAGTTATCTAGCAATCAGCCCCAGCATTTT. Its protein product is CSVQLSSNQPQHF.